This paragraph reports one T cell receptor beta chain. In the authors' methods: Amplification of reference gene primers was used by the study to estimate nucleated cell counts. Sequenced by immunoSEQ multiplex PCR; TCRdb stores in-frame clones only, minus some. The V and J calls and clone size are taken from that table; D and trimming were inferred from the DNA. The sample carries 140,000 to 150,000 clones, around 88% recorded once. The data were obtained in a study of blood T cell repertoires in COVID-19. Germline values: CDR1 SGHKS, CDR2 YYEKEE (reference sequence). The CDR3 is made up of 14 amino acids. V gave up 1 base and J gave up 1 base, with 8 bases separating them.

The sample was peripheral blood. J is TRBJ1-2 and V is TRBV5-5; maybe TRBD1 (5 bases). The receptor comes from a man in his 60s with active or convalescent COVID-19. The DNA of the CDR3 is TGTGCCAGCAGCTTGATGGGGGGTAACTATGGCTACACCTTC. The encoded protein is CASSLMGGNYGYTF.